The next 18 T cell receptor beta chains were all read from a single sample in a study of cytomegalovirus exposure and HLA in healthy donors. The PCR made use of 60 Vbeta and 13 Jbeta primers. Clones were sequenced by immunoSEQ multiplex PCR, and TCRdb holds only the in-frame ones, with some missing. The table has 100,000 to 150,000 clones, 10% seen once. The sample was PBMCs. The source is a woman younger than 30 in good health and CMV-seropositive.

There are a few counts of this clone. The chain couples TRBV2 to TRBJ2-7; 9 bases align to TRBD1. The J segment lost 4 bases and the V segment lost 6 bases, leaving 10 bases of the junction unmatched. The CDR3 runs 15 residues. CDR1 and CDR2 (germline): SNHLY, FYNNEI. CDR3 sequence (DNA): TGTGCCAGCAGAGACTTCCTGGGACAGGGTTACGAGCAGTACTTC. Its translation: CASRDFLGQGYEQYF.

The J gene is TRBJ2-1, the V gene TRBV9; TRBD2 agrees at 7 bases. CDR3 length: 15 amino acids. J was trimmed by 7 bases and V by 0 bases; bases with no gene match: 7. Germline V gene data show CDR1 as SGDLS and CDR2 as YYNGEE. DNA for the CDR3: TGTGCCAGCAGCGTAGCCGGGACTACGGGAAATGAGCAGTTCTTC. Translation: CASSVAGTTGNEQFF. The complete variable domain, with remaining parts taken from reference TRBV9 and TRBJ2-1, reads DSGVTQTPKHLITATGQRVTLRCSPRSGDLSVYWYQQSLDQGLQFLIQYYNGEERAKGNILERFSAQQFPDLHSELNLSSLELGDSALYFCASSVAGTTGNEQFFGPGTRLTVL.

This clone was recorded a few times. The chain has TRBV9 and TRBJ2-3, with D maybe TRBD2 (6 bases). The V gene lost 3 bases and the J gene lost 3 bases, with 14 bases spanning the gap. The CDR3 is 15 residues long. Germline V gene data show CDR1 as SGDLS and CDR2 as YYNGEE. CDR3 amino acids: CASSGDGLKTDTQYF. The CDR3 nucleotides read TGTGCCAGCAGCGGGGACGGACTAAAAACAGATACGCAGTATTTT. Full variable domain (missing parts from reference TRBV9 and TRBJ2-3): DSGVTQTPKHLITATGQRVTLRCSPRSGDLSVYWYQQSLDQGLQFLIQYYNGEERAKGNILERFSAQQFPDLHSELNLSSLELGDSALYFCASSGDGLKTDTQYFGPGTRLTVL.

There are a few counts of this clone. This sequence joins TRBV4-1 and TRBJ2-1; TRBD2 matches 9 bases. CDR1 is MGHRA and CDR2 is YSYEKL in the germline V gene. The CDR3 extends over 15 amino acids. The V gene end was trimmed by 1 base and the J gene end by 7 bases; junction bases not matched to a gene: 5. The chain's CDR3 is CASSQGAGGPNEQFF. CDR3 in DNA: TGCGCCAGCAGCCAAGGGGCGGGAGGGCCTAATGAGCAGTTCTTC.

The table lists this clone with a few counts. The chain carries TRBV27 and TRBJ1-5, with D uncertain. The CDR3 extends over 12 amino acids. Germline V gene data show CDR1 as MNHEY and CDR2 as SMNVEV (reference sequence). Trimming took 5 bases from V and 3 from J, leaving 5 bases between them. CDR3 DNA sequence: TGTGCCAGCAGTCCCTACAATCAGCCCCAGCATTTT. It is translated as CASSPYNQPQHF.

The rearrangement links TRBV7-2 to TRBJ1-5, with D perhaps TRBD1 (5 bases). Looked up from germline, CDR1 is SGHTA and CDR2 is FQGNSA. The CDR3 totals 16 residues. Trimming removed 1 base at V and 0 bases at J, with 10 bases between. In DNA form, the CDR3 reads TGTGCCAGCAGCTTAGGACAGATTAATAGCAATCAGCCCCAGCATTTT. It specifies CASSLGQINSNQPQHF.

The chain employs TRBV6-6 and TRBJ2-2, with D unresolved. The CDR3 loop spans 12 amino acids. Between the trimmed V and J ends, which lost 6 bases and 6 bases, there was a span of 8 bases. In germline, CDR1 is MNHNY, CDR2 SVGAGI (reference sequence). CDR3 in amino acids: CASRPTPGELFF. The CDR3 nucleotides read TGTGCCAGCAGGCCTACCCCCGGGGAGCTGTTTTTT.

The CDR3 DNA reads as TGTGCCAGCAGCTTGGGTGCCAGGCTCTATGGCTACACCTTC. Translation gives CASSLGARLYGYTF. This chain joins TRBV5-4 and TRBJ1-2; no clear D. The germline V gene encodes CDR1 SGHNT and CDR2 YYREEE (reference sequence). The CDR3 has 14 residues. V lost 0 bases and J lost 4, with 10 bases in between.

V and J are TRBV19 and TRBJ2-2; tentative D call: TRBD1 (5 bases). Trimming stripped 5 bases from V and 3 bases from J, with 7 bases between. The CDR3 consists of 13 residues. Germline V gives CDR1 LNHDA, CDR2 SQIVND (reference sequence). The CDR3, as DNA: TGTGCCAGTAGTGGGGCCTACACCGGGGAGCTGTTTTTT. It codes for CASSGAYTGELFF. The complete variable domain, with remaining parts taken from reference TRBV19 and TRBJ2-2, reads DGGITQSPKYLFRKEGQNVTLSCEQNLNHDAMYWYRQDPGQGLRLIYYSQIVNDFQKGDIAEGYSVSREKKESFPLTVTSAQKNPTAFYLCASSGAYTGELFFGEGSRLTVL.

This clone was picked up a small number of times. The rearrangement uses TRBV2 and TRBJ2-1; maybe TRBD2 (6 bases). Trimming took off 10 bases at V and 3 bases at J, with 10 bases between the two ends. The germline V gene has CDR1 SNHLY and CDR2 FYNNEI. The CDR3 runs to 12 residues. This CDR3 is CATTGLYNEQFF. CDR3 DNA: TGTGCCACCACGGGACTCTACAATGAGCAGTTCTTC.

V and J are TRBV14 and TRBJ2-1; D gene ambiguous. V lost 1 base and J lost 9, with 13 bases in between. This CDR3 region has 14 residues. The V gene's germline CDR1 is SGHDN and CDR2 FVKESK. In DNA form, the CDR3 reads TGTGCCAGCAGCCAAGCCCTTAATCTCGGTGAGCAGTTCTTC. Its protein is CASSQALNLGEQFF.

This clone appeared a few times. This sequence joins TRBV6-1 and TRBJ2-3; D might be TRBD2 (6 bases). The germline V gene has CDR1 MNHNS and CDR2 SASEGT. Trimming removed 2 bases from V and 1 base from J, with 13 bases in between. This CDR3 has 16 residues. CDR3 nucleotide sequence: TGTGCCAGCAGTGAACTCGGCTGGGGGGGCACAGATACGCAGTATTTT. Translated, it gives CASSELGWGGTDTQYF.

This clone was observed a few times. The CDR3: CASSTTIEGMSEAFF. As DNA, the CDR3 is TGTGCCAGCAGTACGACTATCGAGGGCATGTCTGAAGCTTTCTTT. The V call is TRBV6-1, the J call TRBJ1-1; D is undetermined. The CDR3 runs to 15 residues. Germline V gives CDR1 MNHNS, CDR2 SASEGT. V lost 5 bases to trimming and J lost 6 bases, with 19 bases between them.

V gene TRBV27 combines with J gene TRBJ1-1; tentative D call: TRBD1 (6 bases). This CDR3 has 15 amino acids. Deletions cut 4 bases from V and 2 bases from J, with 14 bases between. From germline, CDR1 is MNHEY and CDR2 SMNVEV (reference sequence). Here the CDR3 DNA reads TGTGCCAGCAGTTCGTACCTACAGGGAAACACTGAAGCTTTCTTT. It encodes CASSSYLQGNTEAFF.

The gene calls are TRBV19 and TRBJ2-1; D perhaps matches TRBD2 (6 bases). Germline assignment: CDR1 LNHDA and CDR2 SQIVND (reference sequence). V shed 7 bases and J shed 9 bases, with 13 bases lying between them. The CDR3 is 12 amino acids. DNA for the CDR3: TGTGCCAGTACCGAGAGGGGACTTGAGCAGTTCTTC. Its translation: CASTERGLEQFF. The full variable domain, rest sourced from reference TRBV19 and TRBJ2-1, is DGGITQSPKYLFRKEGQNVTLSCEQNLNHDAMYWYRQDPGQGLRLIYYSQIVNDFQKGDIAEGYSVSREKKESFPLTVTSAQKNPTAFYLCASTERGLEQFFGPGTRLTVL.

V is TRBV5-1 and J is TRBJ1-1, with 7 bases fitting TRBD1. The CDR3 has 16 residues. The V gene's germline CDR1 is SGHRS and CDR2 YFSETQ. Unmatched junction bases numbered 12, after V lost 5 bases and J lost 2 bases. The CDR3 protein is CASSPQTGTANTEAFF. CDR3 DNA: TGCGCCAGCAGTCCGCAGACCGGGACAGCTAACACTGAAGCTTTCTTT.

This clone was seen a handful of times. This chain joins TRBV28 and TRBJ1-2; D uncertain. V was cut by 3 bases and J by 7 bases, with 15 bases left in between. The CDR3 runs 14 residues. CDR1 and CDR2 (germline): MDHEN, SYDVKM. This CDR3 reads CASSFVGSLSGYTF. The CDR3 DNA is TGTGCCAGCAGTTTTGTTGGGAGCCTCTCTGGCTACACCTTC.

The chain couples TRBV5-1 to TRBJ1-2; 7 bases agree with TRBD1. Losses at the gene ends were 0 bases for V and 6 bases for J; bases not matched to a gene: 2. Germline CDR1 SGHRS, CDR2 YFSETQ. This CDR3 is built from 13 residues. The CDR3 DNA reads TGCGCCAGCAGCTTGGGACAGGGAGATGGCTACACCTTC. Protein product: CASSLGQGDGYTF.